A selection of T cell receptor beta chains follows, all from one sample in a study of control samples from healthy donors and cancer patients. Repertoires were generated with immunoSEQ multiplex PCR, while TCRdb's copy carries only in-frame clones and drops some. This sample yields tens of thousands of clones, of which approximately 90% are seen a single time; 4.5% to 6% belongs to the top ten. The sample taken for sequencing was blood. The receptors were sampled from a woman between 45 and 65 years old in good health. The CDR3 runs from the conserved cysteine through the conserved F or W. The D gene is left open where the match is weak. Clone size is shown for a subset of rows, as once, few, many or a class of expanded clone.

j_call v_call clone_size d_call cdr3_aa cdr3_nt
TRBJ1-1 TRBV6-6 few TRBD1 CASSPIRQGRPNTEAFF TGTGCCAGCAGTCCTATACGACAGGGGCGACCGAACACTGAAGCTTTCTTT
TRBJ1-1 TRBV15 - - CRSSIGGSQNTEAFF TGTCGTAGTTCGATTGGAGGTTCTCAGAACACTGAAGCTTTCTTT
TRBJ2-2 TRBV7-6 - - CASSPWDKNTGELFF TGTGCCAGCAGCCCGTGGGACAAGAACACCGGGGAGCTGTTTTTT
TRBJ2-7 TRBV4-1 - - CASSHEPGTPDGRQYF TGCGCCAGCAGCCATGAACCCGGGACACCAGATGGGAGGCAGTACTTC
TRBJ2-2 TRBV4-1 - TRBD2 CASSPGLAATGELFF TGCGCCAGCAGCCCGGGACTAGCGGCCACCGGGGAGCTGTTTTTT
TRBJ1-1 TRBV6-5 - - CASSYPTGLNTEAFF TGTGCCAGCAGTTACCCTACAGGGCTCAACACTGAAGCTTTCTTT
TRBJ2-2 TRBV30 - - CAWRWRGLIRAGELFF TGTGCCTGGAGATGGAGGGGGCTGATTAGAGCCGGGGAGCTGTTTTTT
TRBJ1-5 TRBV9 once TRBD1 CASSAGGTGDQPQHF TGTGCCAGCAGCGCCGGGGGGACAGGGGATCAGCCCCAGCATTTT
TRBJ1-1 TRBV3-1/TRBV3-2 - TRBD1 CASSHLQGASEAFF TGTGCCAGCAGCCATCTACAGGGGGCTTCTGAAGCTTTCTTT
TRBJ2-7 TRBV7-9 - - CASSQSSSSYEQYF TGTGCCAGCAGCCAATCTAGTTCCTCCTACGAGCAGTACTTC
TRBJ2-3 TRBV19 - - CASSSDSSTDTQYF TGTGCCAGTTCTAGTGATTCTAGCACAGATACGCAGTATTTT
TRBJ1-1 TRBV2 - - CASRNSGTEAFF TGTGCCAGCAGGAACAGTGGCACTGAAGCTTTCTTT
TRBJ1-3 TRBV6-5 - - CASSSSGASGNTIYF -
TRBJ2-3 TRBV6-6 - TRBD2 CASRPLAGYSTDTQYF TGTGCCAGCAGGCCGCTAGCGGGGTACTCCACAGATACGCAGTATTTT
TRBJ1-3 TRBV7-9 - - CASSVSGNTIYF TGTGCCAGCAGCGTATCTGGAAACACCATATATTTT
TRBJ2-7 TRBV30 once - CAWSQTDYEQYF TGTGCCTGGAGCCAGACAGACTACGAGCAGTACTTC
TRBJ1-2 TRBV2 once TRBD1 CASSEFGTGNGYTF TGTGCCAGCAGTGAATTCGGGACAGGGAATGGCTACACCTTC
TRBJ2-7 TRBV9 - - CASGTDRYEQYF TGTGCCAGCGGGACGGACCGATACGAGCAGTACTTC
TRBJ2-3 TRBV9 - TRBD2 CASSVRGTSGGRLHSTDTQYF TGTGCCAGCAGCGTAAGGGGGACTAGCGGGGGCCGACTACATAGCACAGATACGCAGTATTTT
TRBJ1-2 TRBV5-1 few - CASSALIANYGYTF TGCGCCAGCAGCGCACTCATAGCTAACTATGGCTACACCTTC
TRBJ1-2 TRBV21-1 once - CASRKTPKILQGYQNYGYTF TGTGCCAGCAGAAAAACCCCCAAAATTCTACAGGGCTACCAAAACTATGGCTACACCTTC
TRBJ1-4 TRBV4-2 - - CASSSMGFDEKLFF TGTGCCAGCTCTTCCATGGGATTTGATGAAAAACTGTTTTTT
TRBJ2-2 TRBV5-8 medium-sized - CASSLDSSTTNTGELFF TGTGCCAGCAGCTTGGATAGCAGCACGACGAACACCGGGGAGCTGTTTTTT
TRBJ2-3 TRBV5-1 once TRBD1 CASSLAQGPSTDTQYF TGCGCCAGCAGCTTGGCACAGGGGCCTAGCACAGATACGCAGTATTTT
TRBJ1-1 TRBV30 once - CAWSNNMNTEAFF TGTGCCTGGAGCAATAATATGAACACTGAAGCTTTCTTT
TRBJ1-1 TRBV6-4 - - CASSRLPNTEAFF TGTGCCAGCAGCCGTTTACCGAACACTGAAGCTTTCTTT
TRBJ2-3 TRBV5-1 - TRBD2 CASSLAGDPSTDTQYF TGCGCCAGCAGCTTAGCGGGGGATCCTTCCACAGATACGCAGTATTTT
TRBJ1-6 TRBV19 few - CASRAEDNSPLHF TGTGCCAGTAGAGCGGAGGATAATTCACCCCTCCACTTT
TRBJ2-7 TRBV11-2 - TRBD1 CASSLAGIGTGGEEQYF TGTGCCAGCAGCTTAGCAGGGATCGGGACAGGGGGCGAGGAGCAGTACTTC
TRBJ1-1 TRBV10-3 - - CAISSNTEAFF TGTGCCATCTCGTCGAACACTGAAGCTTTCTTT
TRBJ1-1 TRBV7-8 - - CASSFLSGTEAFF TGTGCCAGCAGTTTTCTCTCGGGCACTGAAGCTTTCTTT
TRBJ1-2 TRBV6-1 - - CASSEALGVVGGYTF TGTGCCAGCAGTGAAGCCCTGGGTGTAGTGGGTGGCTACACCTTC
TRBJ1-2 TRBV6-5 - TRBD1 CASSKQGDGYTF TGTGCCAGCAGTAAGCAGGGGGATGGCTACACCTTC
TRBJ2-2 TRBV3-1/TRBV3-2 - TRBD1 CASSQGTGHTGELFF TGTGCCAGCAGCCAGGGGACAGGGCACACCGGGGAGCTGTTTTTT
TRBJ2-2 TRBV7-9 - - CASSLVGMSTGELFF TGTGCCAGCAGCTTAGTAGGGATGAGCACCGGGGAGCTGTTTTTT
TRBJ1-2 TRBV12-3/TRBV12-4 once - CASSITEYGYTF TGTGCCAGCAGTATCACGGAGTATGGCTACACCTTC
TRBJ2-7 TRBV6-6 - - CASAGDSEQYF TGTGCCAGCGCTGGGGACTCCGAGCAGTACTTC
TRBJ1-2 TRBV19 - TRBD1 CASGTANYGYTF TGTGCCAGTGGGACAGCGAACTATGGCTACACCTTC
TRBJ2-1 TRBV5-1 - - CASSLSGPNEQFF TGCGCCAGCAGCTTGAGCGGACCCAATGAGCAGTTCTTC
TRBJ2-2 TRBV27 - - CASSFSLGTGELFF TGTGCCAGCAGTTTCTCCCTGGGCACCGGGGAGCTGTTTTTT
TRBJ2-1 TRBV3-1/TRBV3-2 - - CASSQDRGNEQFF TGTGCCAGCAGCCAAGATAGGGGAAATGAGCAGTTCTTC
TRBJ1-2 TRBV5-4 - - CASSLDSSNYGYTF TGTGCCAGCAGCTTGGACAGTAGCAACTATGGCTACACCTTC
TRBJ2-7 TRBV12-3/TRBV12-4 - - CASSPPLRYEQYF TGTGCCAGCAGTCCCCCCCTCCGCTACGAGCAGTACTTC
TRBJ2-7 TRBV18 - TRBD1 CASSLDRDEQYF TGTGCCAGCTCATTGGACAGGGACGAGCAGTACTTC
TRBJ2-7 TRBV24-1 - TRBD1 CATSDHGQGYGEQYF TGTGCCACCAGTGATCATGGACAGGGTTATGGAGAGCAGTACTTC
TRBJ1-1 TRBV6-5 - - CASSYHPKLNTEAFF TGTGCCAGCAGTTATCACCCAAAACTGAACACTGAAGCTTTCTTT
TRBJ2-7 TRBV5-4 - - CASSSGAETGGTYF TGTGCCAGCAGCTCCGGAGCTGAGACAGGCGGGACGTACTTC
TRBJ2-7 TRBV2 - TRBD2 CASSEVGLAEREQYF TGTGCCAGCAGTGAGGTGGGACTAGCGGAGAGGGAGCAGTACTTC
TRBJ2-4 TRBV29-1 - TRBD1 CSVWDRGRSNIQYF TGCAGCGTTTGGGATAGGGGGCGGTCAAACATTCAGTACTTC
TRBJ2-2 TRBV6-2/TRBV6-3 - - CASSYWGPNTGELFF TGTGCCAGCAGTTACTGGGGCCCGAACACCGGGGAGCTGTTTTTT
TRBJ1-2 TRBV7-2 - - CASSSYRAGYTF TGTGCCAGCAGCTCCTACAGGGCTGGCTACACCTTC
TRBJ1-1 TRBV5-4 once - CASSLDWGNTEAFF TGTGCCAGCAGCTTGGATTGGGGGAACACTGAAGCTTTCTTT